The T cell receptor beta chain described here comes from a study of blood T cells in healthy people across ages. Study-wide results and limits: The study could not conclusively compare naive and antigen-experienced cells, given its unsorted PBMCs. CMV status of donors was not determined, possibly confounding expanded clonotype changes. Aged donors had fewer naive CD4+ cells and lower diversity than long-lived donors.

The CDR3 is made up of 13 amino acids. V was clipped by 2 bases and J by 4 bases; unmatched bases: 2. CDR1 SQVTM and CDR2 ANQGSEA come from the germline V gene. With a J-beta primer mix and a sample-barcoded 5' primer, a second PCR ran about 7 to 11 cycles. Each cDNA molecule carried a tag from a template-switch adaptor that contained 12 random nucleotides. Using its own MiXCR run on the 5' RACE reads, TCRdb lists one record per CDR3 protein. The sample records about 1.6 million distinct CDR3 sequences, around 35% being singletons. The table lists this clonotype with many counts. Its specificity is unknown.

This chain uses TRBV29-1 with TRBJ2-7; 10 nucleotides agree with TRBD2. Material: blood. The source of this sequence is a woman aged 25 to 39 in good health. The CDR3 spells CSVETSGVYEQYF. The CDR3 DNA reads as TGCAGCGTTGAAACTAGCGGGGTTTACGAGCAGTACTTC.